This record concerns one T cell receptor beta chain sequence. Its antigen is undetermined. The data were obtained in a study of T cells after yellow fever vaccination. Overall study results and limits: Abundant clonotypes from the bulk population could get into FACS-sorted repertoires as contaminants.

Making TCR cDNA involved 5'RACE template switching, which added UMIs and a universal primer site. TCRdb re-called the 5' RACE reads with MiXCR, one entry per CDR3 protein. Of some 400,000 distinct CDR3 sequences listed, roughly 20% are singletons. Germline V CDR1 and CDR2: SGHRS, YFSETQ. V lost 4 bases to trimming and J lost 5 bases, with 16 bases between them. The CDR3 has 16 residues. V and J are TRBV5-1 and TRBJ1-6; tentatively, D is TRBD1 (5 bases). The sequenced sample was PBMCs, obtained before the yellow fever booster vaccination. This sequence originates from a man in his late teens or twenties who received the YFV17D yellow fever vaccine. The CDR3 is CASSPSGDSDNSPLHF. In nucleotides, the CDR3 is TGCGCCAGCAGCCCGTCCGGAGACAGTGATAATTCACCCCTCCACTTT.